The next 24 T cell receptor beta chains were all read from a single sample in a study of control samples from healthy donors and cancer patients. The method was immunoSEQ multiplex PCR; TCRdb's version includes in-frame clones alone and lacks a portion of them. The table lists some 200,000 clones, about 95% of them singletons, with approximately 1.5% in the top ten. Sequencing was carried out using blood. The receptors stem from a man aged 45-60 years in good health.

The chain couples TRBV24-1 to TRBJ2-7; D gene uncertain. Germline V gives CDR1 KGHDR, CDR2 SFDVKD. Trimming shortened V by 9 bases and J by 5 bases, and 28 bases separated the two germline ends. The CDR3 is made up of 17 amino acids. The CDR3 is CATPPALLGTGRNEQYF. CDR3 nucleotide sequence: TGTGCCACCCCCCCCGCATTATTAGGCACCGGCAGGAACGAGCAGTACTTC.

The chain uses TRBV5-4 and TRBJ2-3; 9 bases map to TRBD1. Germline CDR1 SGHNT, CDR2 YYREEE (reference sequence). Trimming at V came to 3 bases and at J to 6 bases, leaving 8 bases not matched to a gene. This CDR3 has 15 amino acids. CDR3 coding DNA: TGTGCCAGCAGCTCCCCGGGACAGGGCCCCGATACGCAGTATTTT. It translates to CASSSPGQGPDTQYF. The full variable domain, with the rest looked up from reference TRBV5-4 and TRBJ2-3, is ETGVTQSPTHLIKTRGQQVTLRCSSQSGHNTVSWYQQALGQGPQFIFQYYREEENGRGNFPPRFSGLQFPNYSSELNVNALELDDSALYLCASSSPGQGPDTQYFGPGTRLTVL.

This chain uses TRBV28 with TRBJ1-2; the D is unclear. The CDR3 covers 14 residues. Germline CDR1 MDHEN, CDR2 SYDVKM. The V gene lost 2 bases and the J gene lost 6 bases, with 13 bases spanning the gap. The CDR3 reads CASSLGLSMNGYTF. Written as DNA, the CDR3 is TGTGCCAGCAGTTTAGGCCTGTCAATGAATGGCTACACCTTC.

The J gene is TRBJ2-3, the V gene TRBV7-9; 8 nucleotides align to TRBD2. The germline V gene encodes CDR1 SEHNR and CDR2 FQNEAQ (reference sequence). Trimming took 6 bases from V and 4 from J; bases not matched to a gene: 9. This CDR3 spans 15 amino acids. Written as DNA, the CDR3 is TGTGCCAGCAGTTCCTCGGGGGGGCGGTCAGATACGCAGTATTTT. This sequence encodes CASSSSGGRSDTQYF.

The V call is TRBV3-1 (or the pseudogene TRBV3-2), the J call TRBJ1-5, with D unresolved. Trimming left V 1 base short and J 7 bases short, with 8 bases between. Germline V gives CDR1 LGHDT, CDR2 YNNKEL (reference sequence). The length of the CDR3 is 13 residues. CDR3 nucleotide sequence: TGTGCCAGCAGCCAAGGTTTAGCACAGCCCCAGCATTTT. Its protein is CASSQGLAQPQHF.

The CDR3, as DNA: TGTGCCAGCTCACCTGACAGGTCGACTCCTGAAGCTTTCTTT. Translation: CASSPDRSTPEAFF. This chain links TRBV18 with TRBJ1-1; D possibly corresponds to TRBD1 (6 bases). Trimming left V 3 bases short and J 6 bases short, with 14 bases between. The CDR3 has 14 amino acids. CDR1 is KGHSH and CDR2 is LQKENI in the germline V gene.

This chain links TRBV4-1 with TRBJ2-1, with TRBD2 matching 12 bases. The V segment lost 3 bases and the J segment 4 bases; nucleotides outside the gene matches: 7. Per germline, CDR1 MGHRA and CDR2 YSYEKL. This CDR3 has 17 amino acids. The CDR3, as DNA: TGCGCCAGCAGCCAGGACCCTCTAGCGGGGGGGTACAATGAGCAGTTCTTC. The encoded protein is CASSQDPLAGGYNEQFF.

The CDR3 spells CASSQDRQGPQYF. The CDR3 coding sequence is TGTGCCAGCAGCCAAGATAGACAGGGCCCGCAGTATTTT. The chain recombines TRBV3-1 (or the pseudogene TRBV3-2) with TRBJ2-3, with TRBD1 matching 7 bases. Germline trimming cut 0 bases from V and 10 bases from J; bases unmatched to any gene: 4. CDR1 is LGHDT, CDR2 YNNKEL, per germline (reference sequence). The CDR3 consists of 13 residues.

This CDR3 reads CASSLLQGYQYEQYF. CDR3 nucleotide sequence: TGTGCCAGCAGCTTGCTGCAGGGGTACCAATACGAGCAGTACTTC. This chain uses TRBV5-6 with TRBJ2-7; tentative D call: TRBD1 (6 bases). V dropped 1 base and J dropped 4 bases, with 15 bases sitting between them. CDR1 and CDR2 (germline): SGHDT, YYEEEE. The CDR3 length is 15 residues.

The rearrangement joins TRBV28 to TRBJ2-1; the D call may be TRBD1 or TRBD2 (5 bases each). V lost 9 bases to trimming and J lost 4 bases, with 13 bases between them. Germline V gene sequence: CDR1 MDHEN, CDR2 SYDVKM. The CDR3 sequence is 13 residues long. CDR3 nucleotide sequence: TGTGCCAGGGACTGCAGGGCGTACAATGAGCAGTTCTTC. This codes for CARDCRAYNEQFF.

This chain joins TRBV29-1 and TRBJ1-2; D is ambiguous. Per germline, CDR1 SQVTM and CDR2 ANQGSEA. The ends were cut back, 5 bases at V and 7 bases at J, with 8 bases in the middle. The CDR3 loop spans 10 amino acids. The CDR3 DNA sequence: TGCAGCGTTCTGGGGTCTGGCTACACCTTC. Translated, it gives CSVLGSGYTF.

The V gene is TRBV6-5, the J gene TRBJ2-5; either TRBD1 or TRBD2 may supply D (5 bases each). The length of the CDR3 is 14 residues. The germline CDR1 and CDR2 sequences are MNHEY and SVGAGI. The ends were cut back, 6 bases at V and 2 bases at J, with 13 bases in the middle. CDR3 sequence: CASRWLGEQETQYF. The CDR3 coding sequence is TGTGCCAGCAGGTGGCTGGGGGAACAAGAGACCCAGTACTTC.

The genes are TRBV7-9 and TRBJ2-7; D not certain. The V end was cut by 3 bases, the J end by 5 bases, with 8 bases between. Germline values: CDR1 SEHNR, CDR2 FQNEAQ (reference sequence). The CDR3 contains 12 residues. Here the CDR3 reads CASSLPRDEQYF. As DNA, the CDR3 is TGTGCCAGCAGCTTGCCAAGGGACGAGCAGTACTTC.

The rearrangement joins TRBV5-1 to TRBJ1-5; 8 nucleotides match TRBD1. There are 16 residues in the CDR3. Germline CDR1 is SGHRS and CDR2 is YFSETQ. J lost 7 bases, V lost 0 bases, and 9 bases had no gene match. CDR3 sequence: CASSLEGRGHVQPQHF. The CDR3 nucleotides read TGCGCCAGCAGCTTGGAGGGCAGGGGGCATGTCCAGCCCCAGCATTTT.

V gene TRBV10-1 combines with J gene TRBJ1-5; D is unclear. This CDR3 has 13 amino acids. Germline lookup yields CDR1 WNHNN and CDR2 SYGVQD (reference sequence). Trimming stripped 9 bases from V and 4 bases from J, with 13 bases between. The DNA of the CDR3 is TGCGCCAGGGAAGCTAAGTATAATCAGCCCCAGCATTTT. This sequence encodes CAREAKYNQPQHF.

This chain joins TRBV23-1 and TRBJ2-7; 8 nucleotides line up with TRBD2. TRBV23-1 is annotated as an ORF whose role is uncertain. Germline trimming cut 11 bases from V and 2 bases from J; bases unmatched to any gene: 2. The CDR3 is 11 residues long. CDR3 bases: TGCGCCGTCGGGGGGGCCTACGAGCAGTACGTC. As protein: CAVGGAYEQYV.

The chain links TRBV28 to TRBJ1-5, with D perhaps matching TRBD1 (5 bases). V shed 7 bases and J shed 1 base, with 14 bases lying between them. This CDR3 has 15 amino acids. Germline V gene data show CDR1 as MDHEN and CDR2 as SYDVKM. The CDR3 loop reads CASILGLTSNQPQHF. The CDR3 nucleotides read TGTGCCAGCATTCTGGGACTGACAAGCAATCAGCCCCAGCATTTT. Full variable domain (outside the CDR3, taken from reference TRBV28 and TRBJ1-5): DVKVTQSSRYLVKRTGEKVFLECVQDMDHENMFWYRQDPGLGLRLIYFSYDVKMKEKGDIPEGYSVSREKKERFSLILESASTNQTSMYLCASILGLTSNQPQHFGDGTRLSIL.

The rearrangement links TRBV28 to TRBJ1-2; the match to TRBD1 covers 7 bases. CDR3 length: 12 residues. V shed 9 bases, J shed 3 bases, and the junction held 4 bases outside the gene matches. Germline loops: CDR1 MDHEN, CDR2 SYDVKM. CDR3: CASRQGDYGYTF. The CDR3, as DNA: TGTGCCAGTCGACAGGGCGACTATGGCTACACCTTC.

The V gene is TRBV29-1, the J gene TRBJ2-2; TRBD1 matches 9 bases. The CDR3 has 14 amino acids. CDR1 and CDR2 (germline): SQVTM, ANQGSEA. V gave up 3 bases and J gave up 7 bases; unmatched junction bases: 6. As DNA, the CDR3 is TGCAGCGTTGATGGGACAGGGAGTGGCGGGGAGCTGTTTTTT. As protein: CSVDGTGSGGELFF.

The genes are TRBV5-1 and TRBJ2-1; 9 bases agree with TRBD2. With V trimmed by 4 bases and J by 6 bases, 8 bases remained unmatched. CDR1 and CDR2 from the germline V gene are SGHRS and YFSETQ. The CDR3 spans 15 residues. This CDR3 is CASSLQGGGVNEQFF. In DNA, the CDR3 is TGCGCCAGCAGCCTGCAAGGCGGGGGGGTCAATGAGCAGTTCTTC.

This chain connects TRBV2 to TRBJ2-2; the D is unclear. V was cut by 1 base and J by 0 bases, with 15 bases left in between. CDR1 and CDR2 from the germline V gene are SNHLY and FYNNEI. The CDR3 length is 18 residues. DNA of the CDR3: TGTGCCAGCAGTGAAGTAATAACGGCAAAAGCGAACACCGGGGAGCTGTTTTTT. This sequence encodes CASSEVITAKANTGELFF.

The V and J genes are TRBV5-1 and TRBJ2-3; 10 nucleotides agree with TRBD2. Trimming removed 1 base from V and 8 bases from J; junction bases left unmatched: 7. Germline CDR1 is SGHRS and CDR2 is YFSETQ. There are 15 residues in the CDR3. CDR3 DNA: TGCGCCAGCAGCTTGTCGGGGTTAGCGGGGGGTACGCAGTATTTT. Its protein is CASSLSGLAGGTQYF. Using reference TRBV5-1 and TRBJ2-3 for the parts outside the CDR3, the full variable domain is KAGVTQTPRYLIKTRGQQVTLSCSPISGHRSVSWYQQTPGQGLQFLFEYFSETQRNKGNFPGRFSGRQFSNSRSEMNVSTLELGDSALYLCASSLSGLAGGTQYFGPGTRLTVL.

This chain uses TRBV5-1 with TRBJ2-7, with D possibly matching TRBD2 (6 bases). V shed 7 bases and J shed 4 bases, with 12 bases lying between them. CDR1 is SGHRS, CDR2 YFSETQ, per germline. The CDR3 consists of 12 residues. CDR3 nucleotide sequence: TGCGCCAGCGGAAATCTAGCGTACGAGCAGTACTTC. Its translation is CASGNLAYEQYF.

This rearrangement joins TRBV5-1 to TRBJ1-3; 9 bases are a match to TRBD1. The length of the CDR3 is 17 residues. J lost 0 bases, V lost 4 bases, and 8 bases had no gene match. Germline V gene data show CDR1 as SGHRS and CDR2 as YFSETQ. Written as DNA, the CDR3 is TGCGCCAGCAGCCCCCGGACAGGGGCCAGCTCTGGAAACACCATATATTTT. It is translated as CASSPRTGASSGNTIYF.